This record looks at one T cell receptor (beta chain) sequence and its context. What CD8 memory combined were CD45RO+ cells and CCR7-negative CD45RA+ TemRA cells. The sample is drawn from a study of shared clonotypes between healthy human individuals. CDR1 and CDR2 (germline): SGHKS, YYEKEE (reference sequence). The CDR3 totals 15 residues. Trimming cost V 1 base and J 4 bases, with 12 bases left between them. Deep was the level used in running the assay. Clones were sequenced by immunoSEQ multiplex PCR, and TCRdb holds only the in-frame ones, with some missing. Of about 380,000 clones in the sample, 95% to 97% are singletons; the top ten hold about 0.32%.

The chain employs TRBV5-5 and TRBJ1-3; D call uncertain. Specimen: memory CD8+ T cells sorted from blood. Subset meaning: CD45RO+ cells pooled with CCR7-negative TemRA cells. The TCR was taken from a man younger than 45 in good health. The CDR3 DNA is TGTGCCAGCAGCTTGTGGATGGCAGTAGGAAACACCATATATTTT. This encodes CASSLWMAVGNTIYF.